This T cell receptor (beta chain) was profiled in a study of beta chain features in type 1 diabetes. Study observations and caveats: Using cDNA template may skew counts toward highly expressing activated cells. There were fewer insertions and more deletions at the VDJ junctions of type 1 diabetes patients. Moderate yet significant TCRB CDR3 shortening was seen in Type 1 diabetes patients in all four CD4+ subsets. Shorter templates might be favored by PCR, and equally so in patients and in controls.

This clone occurred a few times. Its specificity is not known. V shed 2 bases and J shed 8 bases, with 15 bases lying between them. Per germline, CDR1 GTSNPN and CDR2 SVGIG (reference sequence). This CDR3 region has 13 residues. Expressed TCRB transcripts got sequenced, as all isolated RNA was reverse transcribed. Naive, central memory and regulatory T cell samples yielded around 3.9 million reads on average. Repertoires were generated with immunoSEQ multiplex PCR, while TCRdb's copy carries only in-frame clones and drops some. The sample holds some 700,000 clones; roughly 13% are singletons and the top ten take about 0.02%.

The clonotype comes from a man between 18 and 35 years old with type 1 diabetes. Specimen: naive CD4+ T cells from blood. V gene TRBV30 combines with J gene TRBJ1-2; perhaps TRBD1 as D (6 bases). CDR3 sequence: CAWSLDSPRGYTF. DNA of the CDR3: TGTGCCTGGAGTCTGGACAGTCCTCGGGGCTACACCTTC.